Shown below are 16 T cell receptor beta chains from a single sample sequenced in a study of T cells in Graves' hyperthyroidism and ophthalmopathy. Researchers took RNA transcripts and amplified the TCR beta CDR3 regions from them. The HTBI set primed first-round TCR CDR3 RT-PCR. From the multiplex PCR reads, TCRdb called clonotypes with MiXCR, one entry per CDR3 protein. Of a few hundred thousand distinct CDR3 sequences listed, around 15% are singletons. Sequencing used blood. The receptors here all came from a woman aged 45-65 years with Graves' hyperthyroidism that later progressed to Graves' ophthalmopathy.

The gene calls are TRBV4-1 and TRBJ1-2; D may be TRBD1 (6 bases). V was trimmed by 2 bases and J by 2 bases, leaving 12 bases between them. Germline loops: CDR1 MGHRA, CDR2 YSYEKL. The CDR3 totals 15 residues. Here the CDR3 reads CASSQSGAANYGYTF. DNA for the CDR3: TGCGCCAGCAGCCAATCAGGGGCTGCGAACTATGGCTACACCTTC.

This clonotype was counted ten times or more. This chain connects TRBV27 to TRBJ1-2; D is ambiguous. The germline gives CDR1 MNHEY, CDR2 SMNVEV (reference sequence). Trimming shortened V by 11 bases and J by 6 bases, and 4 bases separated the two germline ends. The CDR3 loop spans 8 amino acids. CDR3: CAAHGYTF. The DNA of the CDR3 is TGTGCCGCTCATGGCTACACCTTC.

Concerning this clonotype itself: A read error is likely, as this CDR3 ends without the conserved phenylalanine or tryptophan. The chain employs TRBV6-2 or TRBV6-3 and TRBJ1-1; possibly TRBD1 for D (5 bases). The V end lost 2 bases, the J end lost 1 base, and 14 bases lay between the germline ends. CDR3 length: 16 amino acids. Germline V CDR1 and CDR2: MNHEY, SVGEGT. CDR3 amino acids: CASSYPPGRANTEAFS. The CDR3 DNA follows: TGTGCCAGCAGTTACCCCCCTGGCAGGGCGAACACTGAAGCTTTCTCT.

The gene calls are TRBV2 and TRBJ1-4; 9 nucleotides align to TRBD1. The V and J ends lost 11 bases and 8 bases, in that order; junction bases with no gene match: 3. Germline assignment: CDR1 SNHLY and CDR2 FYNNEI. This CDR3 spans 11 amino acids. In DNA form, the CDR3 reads TGTGCCGACGGGACAGGGGAAAAACTGTTTTTT. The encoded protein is CADGTGEKLFF.

CDR3 residues: CASSPTGQGTDTQYF. CDR3 bases: TGTGCCAGCTCACCCACGGGACAGGGCACAGATACGCAGTATTTT. The genes are TRBV18 and TRBJ2-3; TRBD1 agrees at 8 bases. This CDR3 contains 15 residues. Trimming cost V 3 bases and J 1 base; bases outside gene matches: 3. Germline CDR1 and CDR2: KGHSH and LQKENI.

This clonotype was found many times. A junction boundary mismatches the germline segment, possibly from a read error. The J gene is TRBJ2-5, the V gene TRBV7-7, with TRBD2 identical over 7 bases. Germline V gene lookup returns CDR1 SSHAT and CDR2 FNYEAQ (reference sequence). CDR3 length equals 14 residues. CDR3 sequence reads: CASSLASGAETQYF. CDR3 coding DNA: TGTGCTAGCAGCTTAGCTAGCGGAGCGGAGACCCAGTACTTC.

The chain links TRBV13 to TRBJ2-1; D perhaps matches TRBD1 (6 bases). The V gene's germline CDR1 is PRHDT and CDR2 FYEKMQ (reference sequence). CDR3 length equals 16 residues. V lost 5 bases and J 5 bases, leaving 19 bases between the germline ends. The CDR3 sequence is CASSPPGTRSHNEQFF. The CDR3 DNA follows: TGTGCCAGCAGCCCTCCCGGGACAAGATCCCACAATGAGCAGTTCTTC.

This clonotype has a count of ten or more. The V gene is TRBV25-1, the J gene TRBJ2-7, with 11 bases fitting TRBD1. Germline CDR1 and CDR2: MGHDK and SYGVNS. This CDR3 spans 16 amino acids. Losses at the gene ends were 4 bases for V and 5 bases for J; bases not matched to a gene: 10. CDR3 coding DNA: TGTGCCAGCAGTGGGTCCGGGGGACAGGGGGGAAACGAGCAGTACTTC. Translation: CASSGSGGQGGNEQYF.

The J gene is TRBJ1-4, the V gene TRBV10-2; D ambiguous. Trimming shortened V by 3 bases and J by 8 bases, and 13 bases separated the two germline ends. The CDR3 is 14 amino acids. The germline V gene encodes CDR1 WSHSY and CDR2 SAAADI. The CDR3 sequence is CASSDSRQAEKLFF. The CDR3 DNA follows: TGCGCCAGCAGTGATTCGAGACAAGCGGAAAAACTGTTTTTT.

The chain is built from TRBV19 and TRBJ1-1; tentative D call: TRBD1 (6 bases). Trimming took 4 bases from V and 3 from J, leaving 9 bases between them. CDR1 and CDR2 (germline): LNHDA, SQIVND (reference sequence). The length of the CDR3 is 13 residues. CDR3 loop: CASSRGRDTEAFF. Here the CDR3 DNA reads TGTGCCAGTAGTAGGGGGCGCGACACTGAAGCTTTCTTT.

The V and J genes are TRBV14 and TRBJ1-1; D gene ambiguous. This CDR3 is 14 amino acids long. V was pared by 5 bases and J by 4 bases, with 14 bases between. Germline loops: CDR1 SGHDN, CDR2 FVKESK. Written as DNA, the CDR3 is TGTGCCAGCAGCACGCTGCCCCGGGGCACTGAAGCTTTCTTT. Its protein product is CASSTLPRGTEAFF. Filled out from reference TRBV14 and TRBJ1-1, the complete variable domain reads EAGVTQFPSHSVIEKGQTVTLRCDPISGHDNLYWYRRVMGKEIKFLLHFVKESKQDESGMPNNRFLAERTGGTYSTLKVQPAELEDSGVYFCASSTLPRGTEAFFGQGTRLTVV.

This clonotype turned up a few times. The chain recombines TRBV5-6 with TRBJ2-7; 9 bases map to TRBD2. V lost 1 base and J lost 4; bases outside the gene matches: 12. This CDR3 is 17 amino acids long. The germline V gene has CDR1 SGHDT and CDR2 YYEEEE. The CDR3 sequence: CASSLSLPSGVTYEQYF. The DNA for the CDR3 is TGTGCCAGCAGCTTGTCTCTCCCTAGCGGGGTGACATACGAGCAGTACTTC.

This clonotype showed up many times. CDR3 DNA: TGCAGTGCTAGGCCCCCACTAGCAGGCTCCTACGAGCAGTACTTC. It codes for CSARPPLAGSYEQYF. The chain has TRBV20-1 and TRBJ2-7; perhaps TRBD2 as D (6 bases). The CDR3 is 15 residues long. The V and J ends lost 3 bases and 0 bases respectively, with 15 bases between them. Germline loops: CDR1 DFQATT, CDR2 SNEGSKA (reference sequence).

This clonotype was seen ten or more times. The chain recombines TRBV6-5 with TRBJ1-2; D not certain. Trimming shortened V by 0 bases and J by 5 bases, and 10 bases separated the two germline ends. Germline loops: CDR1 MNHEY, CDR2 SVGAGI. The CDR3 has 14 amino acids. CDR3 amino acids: CASSYSSLAYGYTF. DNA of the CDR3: TGTGCCAGCAGTTACTCGAGTTTAGCTTATGGCTACACCTTC.

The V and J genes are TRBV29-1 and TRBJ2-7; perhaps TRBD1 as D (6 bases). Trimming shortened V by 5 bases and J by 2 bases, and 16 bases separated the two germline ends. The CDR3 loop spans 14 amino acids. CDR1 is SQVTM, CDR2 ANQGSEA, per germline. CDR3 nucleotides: TGCAGCGTTTCCGGGACACAAGGCCCCTACGAGCAGTACTTC. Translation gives CSVSGTQGPYEQYF.

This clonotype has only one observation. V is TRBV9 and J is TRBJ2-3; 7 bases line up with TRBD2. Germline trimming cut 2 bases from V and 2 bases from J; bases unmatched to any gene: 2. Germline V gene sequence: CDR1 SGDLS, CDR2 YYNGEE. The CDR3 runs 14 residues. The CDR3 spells CASSVRGDTDTQYF. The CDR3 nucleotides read TGTGCCAGCAGCGTTCGGGGGGACACAGATACGCAGTATTTT.